The entry below gives a single T cell receptor beta chain sequence along with its context. The V gene end was trimmed by 0 bases and the J gene end by 5 bases; junction bases not matched to a gene: 5. Looked up from germline, CDR1 is GTSNPN and CDR2 is SVGIG (reference sequence). The CDR3 is 14 amino acids. Categorization into cohorts depended on clinical history that participants reported. Exposed enrollees had met someone with a PCR-confirmed or clinician-diagnosed COVID-19 case at some point within the 2 weeks before study entry. These data are taken from a study of blood T cell repertoires in COVID-19. Study context: Whether acute or convalescent, the COVID-19 samples came from the United States, Italy and Spain.

Original processing methods: Amplification of reference gene primers provided the estimated nucleated cell counts. Only in-frame clones appear in the TCRdb table, and some are missing; sequencing was by immunoSEQ multiplex PCR. V and J calls plus clone size are reproduced from that table; the DNA served to infer D and trimming. The top ten clones hold under 1.2% of a sample with 300,000 to 450,000 clones, around nine tenths of them seen once. The chain is built from TRBV30 and TRBJ2-3; TRBD2 agrees at 7 bases. Sequenced input: PBMCs or T cells enriched from blood (not recorded which). The sequence was obtained from a woman between 25 and 40 years old who had been exposed to COVID-19. The CDR3 bases are TGTGCCTGGAGTGTACGCGGGAGAGGAGATACGCAGTATTTT. Translation: CAWSVRGRGDTQYF.